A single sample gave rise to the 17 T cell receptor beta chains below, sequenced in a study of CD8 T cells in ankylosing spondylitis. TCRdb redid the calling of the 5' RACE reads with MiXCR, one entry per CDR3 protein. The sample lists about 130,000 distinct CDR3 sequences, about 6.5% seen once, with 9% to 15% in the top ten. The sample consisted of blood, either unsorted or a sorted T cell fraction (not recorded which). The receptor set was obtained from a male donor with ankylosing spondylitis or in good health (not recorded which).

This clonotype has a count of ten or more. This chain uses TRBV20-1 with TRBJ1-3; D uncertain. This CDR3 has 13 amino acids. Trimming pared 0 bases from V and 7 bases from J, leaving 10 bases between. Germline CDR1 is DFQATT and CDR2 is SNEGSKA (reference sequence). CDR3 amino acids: CSARDEGGNTIYF. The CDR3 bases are TGCAGTGCTAGAGATGAGGGAGGGAACACCATATATTTT.

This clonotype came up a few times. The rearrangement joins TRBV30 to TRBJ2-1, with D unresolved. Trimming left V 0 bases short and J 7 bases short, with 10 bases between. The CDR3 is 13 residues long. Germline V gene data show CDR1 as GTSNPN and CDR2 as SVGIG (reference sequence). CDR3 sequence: CAWSVTASNEQFF. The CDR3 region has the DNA TGTGCCTGGAGTGTGACCGCGTCTAATGAGCAGTTCTTC. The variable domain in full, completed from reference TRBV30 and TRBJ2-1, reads SQTIHQWPATLVQPVGSPLSLECTVEGTSNPNLYWYRQAAGRGLQLLFYSVGIGQISSEVPQNLSASRPQDRQFILSSKKLLLSDSGFYLCAWSVTASNEQFFGPGTRLTVL.

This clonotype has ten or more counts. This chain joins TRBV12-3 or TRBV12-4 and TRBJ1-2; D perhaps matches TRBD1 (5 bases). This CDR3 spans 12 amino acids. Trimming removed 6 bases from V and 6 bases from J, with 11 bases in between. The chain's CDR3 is CASRFQGDGYTF. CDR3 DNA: TGTGCCAGCAGGTTTCAGGGTGATGGCTACACCTTC.

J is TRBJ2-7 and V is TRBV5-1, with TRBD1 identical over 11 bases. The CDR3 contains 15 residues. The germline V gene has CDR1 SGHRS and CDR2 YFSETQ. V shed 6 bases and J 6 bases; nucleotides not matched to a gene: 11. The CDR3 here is CASMRLGQGAGEQYF. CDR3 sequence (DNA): TGCGCCAGCATGAGATTAGGACAGGGGGCCGGCGAGCAGTACTTC.

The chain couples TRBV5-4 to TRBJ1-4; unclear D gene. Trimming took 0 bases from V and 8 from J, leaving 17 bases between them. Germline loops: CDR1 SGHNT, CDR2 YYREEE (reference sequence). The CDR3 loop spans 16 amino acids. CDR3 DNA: TGTGCCAGCAGCTTGGCCGGAGGTCCTTTGGGGGAAAAACTGTTTTTT. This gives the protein CASSLAGGPLGEKLFF.

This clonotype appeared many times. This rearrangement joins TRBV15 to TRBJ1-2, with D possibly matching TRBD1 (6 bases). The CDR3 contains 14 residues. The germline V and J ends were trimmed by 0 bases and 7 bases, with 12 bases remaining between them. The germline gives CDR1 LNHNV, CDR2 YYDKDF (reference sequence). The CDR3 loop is CATSRDQGGSGYTF. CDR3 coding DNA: TGTGCCACCAGCAGAGATCAAGGGGGTTCTGGCTACACCTTC. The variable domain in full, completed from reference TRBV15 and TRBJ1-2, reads DAMVIQNPRYQVTQFGKPVTLSCSQTLNHNVMYWYQQKSSQAPKLLFHYYDKDFNNEADTPDNFQSRRPNTSFCFLDIRSPGLGDTAMYLCATSRDQGGSGYTFGSGTRLTVV.

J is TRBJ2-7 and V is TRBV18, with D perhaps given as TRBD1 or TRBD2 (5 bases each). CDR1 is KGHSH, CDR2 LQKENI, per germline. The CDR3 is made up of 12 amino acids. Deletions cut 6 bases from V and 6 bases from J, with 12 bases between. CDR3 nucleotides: TGTGCCAGCTCCCTCCGGGACGGCGAGCAGTACTTC. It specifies CASSLRDGEQYF.

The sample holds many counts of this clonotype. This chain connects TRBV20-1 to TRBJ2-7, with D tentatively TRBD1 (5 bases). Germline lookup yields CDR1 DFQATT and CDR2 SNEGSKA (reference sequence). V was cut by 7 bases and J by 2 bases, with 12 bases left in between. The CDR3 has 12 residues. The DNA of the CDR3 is TGCAGTGGGGGCGTTTCTCCCTACGAGCAGTACTTC. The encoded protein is CSGGVSPYEQYF.

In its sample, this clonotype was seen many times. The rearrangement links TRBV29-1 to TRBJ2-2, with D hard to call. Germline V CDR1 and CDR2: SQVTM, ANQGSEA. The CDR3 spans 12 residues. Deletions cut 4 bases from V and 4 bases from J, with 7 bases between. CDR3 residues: CSVVPITGELFF. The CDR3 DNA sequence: TGCAGCGTTGTTCCCATCACCGGGGAGCTGTTTTTT.

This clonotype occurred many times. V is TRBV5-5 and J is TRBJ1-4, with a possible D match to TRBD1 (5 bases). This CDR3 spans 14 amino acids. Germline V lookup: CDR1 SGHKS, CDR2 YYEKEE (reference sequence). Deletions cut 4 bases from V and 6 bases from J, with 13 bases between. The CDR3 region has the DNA TGTGCCAGCAGCCCCCAGTGGGGGGATGAAAAACTGTTTTTT. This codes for CASSPQWGDEKLFF.

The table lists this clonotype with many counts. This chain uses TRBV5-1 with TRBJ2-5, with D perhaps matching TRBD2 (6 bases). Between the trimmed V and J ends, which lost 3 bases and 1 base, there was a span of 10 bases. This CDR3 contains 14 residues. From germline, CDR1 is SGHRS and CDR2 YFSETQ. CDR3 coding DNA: TGCGCCAGCAGCTCAACGACTAGCCAAGAGACCCAGTACTTC. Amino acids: CASSSTTSQETQYF.

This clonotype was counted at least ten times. CDR3 sequence reads: CASSTQTGGGQFF. CDR3 coding DNA: TGTGCCAGCAGTACACAAACAGGGGGCGGTCAGTTCTTC. The V call is TRBV6-2 or TRBV6-3, the J call TRBJ2-1, with 9 bases matching TRBD1. CDR1 MNHEY and CDR2 SVGEGT come from the germline V gene. V lost 5 bases to trimming and J lost 13 bases; unmatched junction nucleotides: 9. The CDR3 sequence is 13 residues long.

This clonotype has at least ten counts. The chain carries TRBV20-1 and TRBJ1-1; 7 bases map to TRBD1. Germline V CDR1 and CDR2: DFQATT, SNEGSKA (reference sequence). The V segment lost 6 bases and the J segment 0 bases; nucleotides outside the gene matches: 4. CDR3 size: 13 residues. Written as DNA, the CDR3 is TGCAGTGCGTTGGACAGGATGAACACTGAAGCTTTCTTT. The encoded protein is CSALDRMNTEAFF.

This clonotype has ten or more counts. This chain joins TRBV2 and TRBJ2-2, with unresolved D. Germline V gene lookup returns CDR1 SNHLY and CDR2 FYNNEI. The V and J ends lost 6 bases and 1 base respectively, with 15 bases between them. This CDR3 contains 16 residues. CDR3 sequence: CASRETSGQNTGELFF. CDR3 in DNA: TGTGCCAGCAGAGAAACGTCGGGCCAGAACACCGGGGAGCTGTTTTTT.

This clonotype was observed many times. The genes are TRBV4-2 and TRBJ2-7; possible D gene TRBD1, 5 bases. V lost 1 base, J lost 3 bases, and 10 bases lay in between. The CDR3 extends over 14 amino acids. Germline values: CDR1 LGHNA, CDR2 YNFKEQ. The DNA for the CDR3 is TGTGCCAGCAGCCAAGGACAGAGCAGCTACGAGCAGTACTTC. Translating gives CASSQGQSSYEQYF.

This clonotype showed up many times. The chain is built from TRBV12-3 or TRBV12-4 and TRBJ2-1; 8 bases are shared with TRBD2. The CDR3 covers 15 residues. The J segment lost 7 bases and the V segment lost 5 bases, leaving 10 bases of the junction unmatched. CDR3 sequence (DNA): TGTGCCAGCAGTCCCAGCGGGAGAGTTGGAAATGAGCAGTTCTTC. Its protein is CASSPSGRVGNEQFF.

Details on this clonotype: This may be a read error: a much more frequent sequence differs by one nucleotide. CDR3 residues: CASSGTGYEQYF. In DNA, the CDR3 is TGTGCCAGCTCCGGGACAGGGTACGAGCAGTACTTC. The chain joins TRBV7-9 to TRBJ2-7, with 9 bases identical to TRBD1. Germline CDR1 and CDR2: SEHNR and FQNEAQ (reference sequence). Trimming took 8 bases from V and 4 from J; bases not matched to a gene: 3. The CDR3 spans 12 residues.